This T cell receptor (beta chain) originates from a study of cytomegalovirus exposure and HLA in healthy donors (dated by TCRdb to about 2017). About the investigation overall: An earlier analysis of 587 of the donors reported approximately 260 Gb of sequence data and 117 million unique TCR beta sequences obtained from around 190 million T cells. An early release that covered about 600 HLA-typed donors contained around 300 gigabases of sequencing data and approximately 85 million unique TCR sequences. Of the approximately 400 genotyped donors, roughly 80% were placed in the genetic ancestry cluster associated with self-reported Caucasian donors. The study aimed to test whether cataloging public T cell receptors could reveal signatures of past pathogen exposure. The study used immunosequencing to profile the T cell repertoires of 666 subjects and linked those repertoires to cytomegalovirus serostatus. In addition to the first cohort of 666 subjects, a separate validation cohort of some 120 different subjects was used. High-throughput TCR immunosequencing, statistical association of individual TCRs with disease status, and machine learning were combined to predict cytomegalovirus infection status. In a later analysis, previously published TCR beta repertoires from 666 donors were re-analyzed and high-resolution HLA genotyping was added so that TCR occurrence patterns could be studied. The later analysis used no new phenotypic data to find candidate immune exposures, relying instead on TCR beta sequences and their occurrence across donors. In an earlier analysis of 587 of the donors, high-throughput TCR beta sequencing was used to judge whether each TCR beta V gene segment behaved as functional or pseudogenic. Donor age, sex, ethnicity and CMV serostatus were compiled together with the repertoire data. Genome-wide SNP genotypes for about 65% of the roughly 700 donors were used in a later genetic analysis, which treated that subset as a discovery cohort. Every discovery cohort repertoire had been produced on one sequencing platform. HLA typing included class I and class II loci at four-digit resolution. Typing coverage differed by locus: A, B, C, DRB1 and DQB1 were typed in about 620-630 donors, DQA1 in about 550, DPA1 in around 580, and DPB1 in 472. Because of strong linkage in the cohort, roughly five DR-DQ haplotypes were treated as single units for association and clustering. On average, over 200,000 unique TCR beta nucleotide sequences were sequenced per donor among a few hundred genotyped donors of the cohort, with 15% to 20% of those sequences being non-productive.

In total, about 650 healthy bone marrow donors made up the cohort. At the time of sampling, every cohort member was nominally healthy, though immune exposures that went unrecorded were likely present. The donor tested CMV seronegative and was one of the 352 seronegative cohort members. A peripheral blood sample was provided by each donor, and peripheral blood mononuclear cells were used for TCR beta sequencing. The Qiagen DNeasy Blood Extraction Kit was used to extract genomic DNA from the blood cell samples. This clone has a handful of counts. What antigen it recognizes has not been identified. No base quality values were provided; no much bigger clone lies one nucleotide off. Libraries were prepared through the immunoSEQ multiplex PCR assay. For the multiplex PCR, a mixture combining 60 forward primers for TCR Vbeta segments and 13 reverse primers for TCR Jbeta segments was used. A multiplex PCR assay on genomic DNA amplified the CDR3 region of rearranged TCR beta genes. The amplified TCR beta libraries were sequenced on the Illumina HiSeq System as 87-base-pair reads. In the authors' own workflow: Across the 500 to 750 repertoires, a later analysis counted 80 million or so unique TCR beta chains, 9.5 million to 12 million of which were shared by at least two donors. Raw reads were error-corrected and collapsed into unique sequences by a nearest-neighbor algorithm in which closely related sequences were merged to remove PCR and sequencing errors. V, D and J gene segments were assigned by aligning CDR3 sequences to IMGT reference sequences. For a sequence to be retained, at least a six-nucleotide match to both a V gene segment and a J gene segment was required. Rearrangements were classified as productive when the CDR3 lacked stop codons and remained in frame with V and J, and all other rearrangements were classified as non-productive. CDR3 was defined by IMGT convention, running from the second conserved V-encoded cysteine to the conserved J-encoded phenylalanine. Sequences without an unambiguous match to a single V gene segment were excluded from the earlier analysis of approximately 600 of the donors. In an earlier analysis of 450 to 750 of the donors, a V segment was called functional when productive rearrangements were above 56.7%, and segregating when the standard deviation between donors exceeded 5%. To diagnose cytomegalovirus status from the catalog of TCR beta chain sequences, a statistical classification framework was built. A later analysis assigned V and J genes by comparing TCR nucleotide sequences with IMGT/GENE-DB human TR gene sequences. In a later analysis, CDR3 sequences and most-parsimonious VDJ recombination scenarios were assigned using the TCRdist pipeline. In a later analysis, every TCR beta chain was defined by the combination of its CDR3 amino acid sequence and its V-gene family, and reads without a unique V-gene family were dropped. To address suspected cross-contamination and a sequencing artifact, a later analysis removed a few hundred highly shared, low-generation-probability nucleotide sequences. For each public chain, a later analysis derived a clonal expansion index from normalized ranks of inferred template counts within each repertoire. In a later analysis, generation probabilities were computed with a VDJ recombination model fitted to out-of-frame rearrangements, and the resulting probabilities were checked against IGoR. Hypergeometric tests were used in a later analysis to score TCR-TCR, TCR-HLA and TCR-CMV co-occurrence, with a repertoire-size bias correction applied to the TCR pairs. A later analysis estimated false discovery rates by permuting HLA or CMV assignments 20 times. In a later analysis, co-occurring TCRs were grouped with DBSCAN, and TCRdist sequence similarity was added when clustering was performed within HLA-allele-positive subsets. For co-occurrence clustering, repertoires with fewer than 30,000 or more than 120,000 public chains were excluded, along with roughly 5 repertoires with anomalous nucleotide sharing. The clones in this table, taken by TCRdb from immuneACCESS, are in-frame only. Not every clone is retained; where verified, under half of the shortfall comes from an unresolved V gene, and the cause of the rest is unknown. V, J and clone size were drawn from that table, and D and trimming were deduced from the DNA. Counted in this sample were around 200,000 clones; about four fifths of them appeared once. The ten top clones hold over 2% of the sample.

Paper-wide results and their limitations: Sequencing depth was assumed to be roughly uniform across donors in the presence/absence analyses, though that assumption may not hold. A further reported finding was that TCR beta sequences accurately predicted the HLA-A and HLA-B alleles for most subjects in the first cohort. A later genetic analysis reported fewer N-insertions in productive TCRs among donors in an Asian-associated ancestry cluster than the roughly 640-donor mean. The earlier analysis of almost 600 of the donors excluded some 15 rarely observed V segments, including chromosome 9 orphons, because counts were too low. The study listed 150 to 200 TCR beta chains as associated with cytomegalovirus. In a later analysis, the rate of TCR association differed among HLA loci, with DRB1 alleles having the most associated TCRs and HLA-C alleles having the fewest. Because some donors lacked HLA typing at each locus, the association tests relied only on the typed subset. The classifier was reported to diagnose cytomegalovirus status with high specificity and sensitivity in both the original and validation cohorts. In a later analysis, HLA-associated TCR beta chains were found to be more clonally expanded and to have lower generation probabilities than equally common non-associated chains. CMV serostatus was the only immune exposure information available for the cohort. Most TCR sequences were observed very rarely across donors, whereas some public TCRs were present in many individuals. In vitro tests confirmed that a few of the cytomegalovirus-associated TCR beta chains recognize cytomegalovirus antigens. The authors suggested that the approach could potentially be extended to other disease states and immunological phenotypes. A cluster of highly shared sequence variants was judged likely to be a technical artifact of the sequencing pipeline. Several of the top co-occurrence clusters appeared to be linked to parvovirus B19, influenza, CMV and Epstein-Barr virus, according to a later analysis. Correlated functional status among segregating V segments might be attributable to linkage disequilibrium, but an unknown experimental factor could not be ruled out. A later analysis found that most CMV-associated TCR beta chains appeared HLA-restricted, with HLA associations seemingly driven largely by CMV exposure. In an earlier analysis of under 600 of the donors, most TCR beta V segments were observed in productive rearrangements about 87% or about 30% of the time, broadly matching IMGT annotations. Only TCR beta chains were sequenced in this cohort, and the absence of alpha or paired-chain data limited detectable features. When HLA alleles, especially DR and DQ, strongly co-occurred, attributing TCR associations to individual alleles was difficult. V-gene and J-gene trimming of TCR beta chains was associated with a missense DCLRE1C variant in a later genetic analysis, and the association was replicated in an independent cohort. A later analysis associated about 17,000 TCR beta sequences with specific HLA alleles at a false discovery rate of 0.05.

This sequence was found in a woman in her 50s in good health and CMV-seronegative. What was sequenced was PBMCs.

The nucleotide sequence is given as TGCGCCAGCAGCTTGGAGACAGGGAGAACTGAAGCTTTCTTT. It encodes CASSLETGRTEAFF. The chain joins TRBV5-1 to TRBJ1-1; TRBD1 lines up with 7 middle nucleotides. The germline V gene provides CDR1 SGHRS and CDR2 YFSETQ. There are 14 amino acids in the CDR3, from cysteine to phenylalanine inclusive. The DNA shown is the 42-base CDR3, in frame from base 1. The germline V and J ends show losses of 0 bases and 5 bases respectively, and no gene match explains 4 bases of the junction. Extended through the reference TRBV5-1 and TRBJ1-1 proteins, this CDR3 yields the full variable domain: KAGVTQTPRYLIKTRGQQVTLSCSPISGHRSVSWYQQTPGQGLQFLFEYFSETQRNKGNFPGRFSGRQFSNSRSEMNVSTLELGDSALYLCASSLETGRTEAFFGQGTRLTVV.